These 17 T cell receptor beta chains share one sample of origin, sequenced in a study of blood T cell repertoires in COVID-19. Clones were sequenced by immunoSEQ multiplex PCR, and TCRdb holds only the in-frame ones, with some missing. The table shows about 120,000 clones, with roughly 79% occurring only once. Sequenced: peripheral blood. The receptors stem from a human donor in a cohort sampled during active COVID-19.

The CDR3, as DNA: TGTGCCAGCAGTGACGATGTGGGGGTTGGCAGGGGGCAAAACGAGCAGTACTTC. It is translated as CASSDDVGVGRGQNEQYF. V is TRBV2 and J is TRBJ2-7; TRBD1 agrees at 8 bases. Germline V gene lookup returns CDR1 SNHLY and CDR2 FYNNEI. The junction had 18 bases not matched to a gene; V was cut back by 3 bases and J by 5 bases. The CDR3 extends over 18 amino acids.

The chain links TRBV28 to TRBJ2-7; TRBD1 matches 7 bases. Germline CDR1 reads MDHEN; CDR2 reads SYDVKM. The CDR3 totals 15 residues. Trimming at V came to 5 bases and at J to 0 bases, leaving 7 bases not matched to a gene. The CDR3 loop is CASSSPGTVSYEQYF. The CDR3 bases are TGTGCCAGCAGTAGTCCCGGGACAGTCTCCTACGAGCAGTACTTC.

This chain connects TRBV3-1 (or the pseudogene TRBV3-2) to TRBJ2-2, with 10 bases that match TRBD2. The CDR3 is made up of 16 amino acids. The ends lost 1 base at V and 1 base at J; junction bases unmatched: 0. Germline V gene sequence: CDR1 LGHDT, CDR2 YNNKEL (reference sequence). The DNA for the CDR3 is TGTGCCAGCAGCCAAGGGACTAGCGGGAACACCGGGGAGCTGTTTTTT. Translation gives CASSQGTSGNTGELFF.

The chain links TRBV25-1 to TRBJ1-1, with D perhaps TRBD1 (6 bases). The CDR3 sequence is 15 residues long. Trimming shortened V by 10 bases and J by 4 bases, and 22 bases separated the two germline ends. Germline CDR1 is MGHDK and CDR2 is SYGVNS. The CDR3: CATSAPDRRGTEAFF. CDR3 nucleotides: TGTGCCACCTCAGCCCCCGACAGGAGAGGCACTGAAGCTTTCTTT.

On this clone: One end of the junction is discordant with germline, which a read error may explain. J is TRBJ1-1 and V is TRBV27, with D perhaps matching TRBD1 (6 bases). This CDR3 is 14 amino acids long. Germline CDR1 MNHEY, CDR2 SMNVEV (reference sequence). DNA of the CDR3: TGTGCCAGCAGTTACGGGACTCGGGGGGCTGAAGCTTTTTTT. This sequence encodes CASSYGTRGAEAFF.

The gene calls are TRBV30 and TRBJ2-5; 7 bases are shared with TRBD1. The CDR3 has 15 residues. The V gene's germline CDR1 is GTSNPN and CDR2 SVGIG (reference sequence). The V and J ends lost 1 base and 2 bases, in that order; junction bases with no gene match: 7. CDR3 DNA: TGTGCCTGGAGTGCCGGACAGGACTTACAAGAGACCCAGTACTTC. Its protein product is CAWSAGQDLQETQYF.

V is TRBV29-1 and J is TRBJ2-1, with 12 bases lining up with TRBD2. The V and J ends lost 1 base and 4 bases, in that order; junction bases with no gene match: 5. The CDR3 length is 16 residues. Germline values: CDR1 SQVTM, CDR2 ANQGSEA. The CDR3 reads CSVEGETSGSYNEQFF. The DNA for the CDR3 is TGCAGCGTTGAAGGGGAGACTAGCGGGAGTTACAATGAGCAGTTCTTC.

The chain joins TRBV29-1 to TRBJ1-4, with a tentative D call TRBD1 (5 bases). Germline lookup yields CDR1 SQVTM and CDR2 ANQGSEA. CDR3 length equals 13 residues. V shed 4 bases and J shed 7 bases, with 13 bases lying between them. CDR3 nucleotides: TGCAGCGTTGCCGGCAGGGTTAGTGAAAAACTGTTTTTT. This codes for CSVAGRVSEKLFF. The full variable domain, with the rest looked up from reference TRBV29-1 and TRBJ1-4, is SAVISQKPSRDICQRGTSLTIQCQVDSQVTMMFWYRQQPGQSLTLIATANQGSEATYESGFVIDKFPISRPNLTFSTLTVSNMSPEDSSIYLCSVAGRVSEKLFFGSGTQLSVL.

The V call is TRBV28, the J call TRBJ1-5; no clear D gene. The V gene's germline CDR1 is MDHEN and CDR2 SYDVKM. The V gene lost 4 bases and the J gene lost 1 base, with 11 bases spanning the gap. CDR3 size: 15 residues. CDR3 DNA: TGTGCCAGCAGTTCGTACACTAGCAGCAATCAGCCCCAGCATTTT. The encoded protein is CASSSYTSSNQPQHF. Based on the CDR3 plus reference TRBV28 and TRBJ1-5, the full variable domain is DVKVTQSSRYLVKRTGEKVFLECVQDMDHENMFWYRQDPGLGLRLIYFSYDVKMKEKGDIPEGYSVSREKKERFSLILESASTNQTSMYLCASSSYTSSNQPQHFGDGTRLSIL.

V is TRBV30 and J is TRBJ2-7; 7 bases are a match to TRBD1. From germline, CDR1 is GTSNPN and CDR2 SVGIG (reference sequence). V was clipped by 4 bases and J by 0 bases; unmatched bases: 6. This CDR3 comprises 14 residues. The CDR3, as DNA: TGTGCCTGGAACCGGGACAGCGGCTCCTACGAGCAGTACTTC. It codes for CAWNRDSGSYEQYF.

This chain joins TRBV6-4 and TRBJ1-1; D might be TRBD1 (5 bases). The germline V gene has CDR1 MRHNA and CDR2 SNTAGT. The CDR3 totals 13 residues. V lost 4 bases and J 2 bases, leaving 8 bases between the germline ends. The CDR3 nucleotides read TGTGCCAGCAGTGCGGGGGTTAACACTGAAGCTTTCTTT. Amino acid sequence: CASSAGVNTEAFF.

The chain carries TRBV5-4 and TRBJ1-4; the D gene is possibly TRBD1 (6 bases). Germline CDR1 reads SGHNT; CDR2 reads YYREEE (reference sequence). The CDR3 extends over 16 amino acids. With 1 base removed from V and 8 bases from J, the gap between germline ends came to 18 bases. CDR3: CASSLYRSGEREKLFF. In nucleotides, the CDR3 is TGTGCCAGCAGCTTGTATAGGTCAGGGGAAAGGGAAAAACTGTTTTTT. Variable domain in full (rest from reference TRBV5-4 and TRBJ1-4): ETGVTQSPTHLIKTRGQQVTLRCSSQSGHNTVSWYQQALGQGPQFIFQYYREEENGRGNFPPRFSGLQFPNYSSELNVNALELDDSALYLCASSLYRSGEREKLFFGSGTQLSVL.

V is TRBV18 and J is TRBJ2-1; D possibly corresponds to TRBD2 (6 bases). Germline CDR1 and CDR2: KGHSH and LQKENI. The CDR3 contains 14 residues. Trimming cost V 6 bases and J 5 bases, with 14 bases left between them. The CDR3 is CASSRALADNEQFF. The CDR3 nucleotides read TGTGCCAGCTCCCGGGCACTAGCAGACAATGAGCAGTTCTTC.

This chain uses TRBV19 with TRBJ1-5; D is unclear. Trimming shortened V by 5 bases and J by 6 bases, and 17 bases separated the two germline ends. In germline, CDR1 is LNHDA, CDR2 SQIVND (reference sequence). This CDR3 spans 15 amino acids. CDR3 sequence reads: CASSLVSWLVQPQHF. The CDR3 nucleotides are TGTGCCAGTAGTTTGGTGAGCTGGTTAGTTCAGCCCCAGCATTTT.

This clone was picked up a small number of times. The chain couples TRBV18 to TRBJ2-7, with TRBD1 matching 11 bases. Germline trimming cut 4 bases from V and 3 bases from J; bases unmatched to any gene: 5. The CDR3 covers 15 residues. Germline values: CDR1 KGHSH, CDR2 LQKENI. CDR3 bases: TGTGCCAGCTCACTGCCGGGACAGGGGGGCTACGAGCAGTACTTC. This encodes CASSLPGQGGYEQYF. Variable domain in full (rest from reference TRBV18 and TRBJ2-7): NAGVMQNPRHLVRRRGQEARLRCSPMKGHSHVYWYRQLPEEGLKFMVYLQKENIIDESGMPKERFSAEFPKEGPSILRIQQVVRGDSAAYFCASSLPGQGGYEQYFGPGTRLTVT.

V usage is TRBV24-1 and J usage is TRBJ2-7, with a weak D call TRBD1 (6 bases). Per germline, CDR1 KGHDR and CDR2 SFDVKD. V gave up 9 bases and J gave up 3 bases, with 11 bases separating them. The CDR3 runs 12 residues. This CDR3 is CATWTANYEQYF. For the CDR3, the DNA is TGTGCCACCTGGACAGCCAACTACGAGCAGTACTTC.

This chain links TRBV20-1 with TRBJ1-3; D ambiguous. Germline CDR1 DFQATT, CDR2 SNEGSKA (reference sequence). The ends were cut back, 3 bases at V and 8 bases at J, with 8 bases in the middle. The CDR3 has 11 amino acids. The DNA of the CDR3 is TGCAGTGCTAGCCAAACAGACACCATATATTTT. Encoded protein: CSASQTDTIYF.